One TCR beta chain is described in this entry. Sequencing was performed with immunoSEQ multiplex PCR; in TCRdb, only in-frame clones are kept and a portion is missing. The repertoire holds 50,000 to 70,000 clones, with 85% as singletons. These data come from a study of OX40 agonist ivuxolimab in advanced cancers. The CDR3 length is 17 residues. V was cut by 3 bases and J by 1 base, with 15 bases left in between. The germline CDR1 and CDR2 sequences are ENHRY and SYGVKD. This specimen was CD4+ or CD8+ T cells sorted from blood, taken in a trial of the OX40 agonist ivuxolimab. The V call is TRBV10-3, the J call TRBJ1-4; perhaps TRBD1 as D (5 bases). This receptor was identified in an adult with an advanced solid tumor such as melanoma, head and neck, liver or kidney cancer. In DNA, the CDR3 is TGTGCCATCAGTGACTCACAGGTAGAAAAAACTAATGAAAAACTGTTTTTT. This translates into CAISDSQVEKTNEKLFF.